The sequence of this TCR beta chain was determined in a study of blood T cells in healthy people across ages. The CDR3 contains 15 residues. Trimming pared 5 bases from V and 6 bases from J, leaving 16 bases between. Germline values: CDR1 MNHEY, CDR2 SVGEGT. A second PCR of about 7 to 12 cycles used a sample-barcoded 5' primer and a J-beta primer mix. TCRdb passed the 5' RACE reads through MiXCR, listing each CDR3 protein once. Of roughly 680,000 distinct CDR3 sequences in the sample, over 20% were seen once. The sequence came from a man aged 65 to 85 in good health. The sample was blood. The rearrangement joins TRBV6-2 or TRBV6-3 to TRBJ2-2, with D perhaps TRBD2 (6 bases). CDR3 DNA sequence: TGTGCCAGCAGTCCCTCGACTAGATTGTCCGGGGAGCTGTTTTTT. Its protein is CASSPSTRLSGELFF.